Shown below are 8 T cell receptor beta chains from a single sample sequenced in a study of Graves' ophthalmopathy and Graves' hyperthyroidism. Amplified TCR beta CDR3 regions were obtained using RNA transcripts as template. A first-round RT-PCR used HTBI primers, followed by a second-round multiplex PCR. A single record per CDR3 protein comes from TCRdb applying MiXCR to the multiplex PCR reads. Here the sample spans about 180,000 distinct CDR3 sequences, under 40% being singletons. Sequencing was carried out using peripheral blood. All receptors derive from a woman in her forties with Graves' ophthalmopathy.

The chain employs TRBV9 and TRBJ1-2; no clear D gene. V was clipped by 3 bases and J by 6 bases, with 12 bases between them. This CDR3 spans 13 amino acids. The germline CDR1 and CDR2 sequences are SGDLS and YYNGEE. CDR3 sequence: CASSGGRRDGYTF. The DNA for the CDR3 is TGTGCCAGCAGCGGAGGCAGGCGAGATGGCTACACCTTC.

This clonotype occurred many times. CDR3 nucleotides: TGTGCCAGCTCCGGCCCTTCTAAGACTTTCTTT. This gives the protein CASSGPSKTFF. This sequence joins TRBV2 and TRBJ1-1; no firm D call. In germline, CDR1 is SNHLY, CDR2 FYNNEI. V shed 8 bases and J shed 12 bases, with 16 bases lying between them. The CDR3 contains 11 residues.

This clonotype was found many times. The chain carries TRBV7-9 and TRBJ1-6; D ambiguous. Trimming shortened V by 0 bases and J by 6 bases, and 6 bases separated the two germline ends. Germline CDR1 is SEHNR and CDR2 is FQNEAQ (reference sequence). This CDR3 has 14 amino acids. CDR3 nucleotides: TGTGCCAGCAGCTTAGCTCTGAGTAATTCACCCCTCCACTTT. It specifies CASSLALSNSPLHF.

The chain employs TRBV28 and TRBJ1-1, with TRBD1 matching 7 bases. The V gene end was trimmed by 7 bases and the J gene end by 3 bases; junction bases not matched to a gene: 2. This CDR3 has 12 residues. The germline gives CDR1 MDHEN, CDR2 SYDVKM. CDR3 in DNA: TGTGCCAGCACGAGGGGGCACACTGAAGCTTTCTTT. Translation gives CASTRGHTEAFF.

This clonotype was observed many times. The genes are TRBV7-9 and TRBJ1-1; a possible D gene is TRBD1 (5 bases). Germline CDR1 is SEHNR and CDR2 is FQNEAQ (reference sequence). With 0 bases removed from V and 5 bases from J, the gap between germline ends came to 13 bases. The CDR3 runs to 15 residues. CDR3 sequence (DNA): TGTGCCAGCAGCTTAGCTTGGCAGGGTTGGACTGAAGCTTTCTTT. It codes for CASSLAWQGWTEAFF. The whole variable domain, remainder taken from reference TRBV7-9 and TRBJ1-1, is DTGVSQNPRHKITKRGQNVTFRCDPISEHNRLYWYRQTLGQGPEFLTYFQNEAQLEKSRLLSDRFSAERPKGSFSTLEIQRTEQGDSAMYLCASSLAWQGWTEAFFGQGTRLTVV.

This clonotype was recorded at least ten times. This rearrangement joins TRBV4-1 to TRBJ2-4; D not resolved. Germline CDR1 reads MGHRA; CDR2 reads YSYEKL. Between the trimmed V and J ends, which lost 2 bases and 1 base, there was a span of 12 bases. CDR3 length equals 16 residues. CDR3 DNA: TGCGCCAGCAGCCAACCGATTGTAATTGCCAAAAACATTCAGTACTTC. It specifies CASSQPIVIAKNIQYF.

This rearrangement joins TRBV27 to TRBJ2-5; D remains ambiguous. Trimming took 5 bases from V and 2 from J, leaving 12 bases between them. The CDR3 sequence is 14 residues long. Germline assignment: CDR1 MNHEY and CDR2 SMNVEV (reference sequence). Here the CDR3 reads CASSRYGRQETQYF. The DNA for the CDR3 is TGTGCCAGCAGTCGATACGGTCGTCAAGAGACCCAGTACTTC.

Details on this clonotype: Compared with germline, one end of the junction differs, possibly owing to a read error. The gene calls are TRBV12-3 or TRBV12-4 and TRBJ1-5; D is unclear. The CDR3 loop spans 16 amino acids. CDR3 in DNA: TGTGCCGGCAGCCGACCGGGAAGAGACATTAATCAGCCCCAGCATTTT. Its protein product is CAGSRPGRDINQPQHF.